This T cell receptor beta chain was found in a study of control samples from healthy donors and cancer patients (dated by TCRdb to the early 2020s). The library was generated by the immunoSEQ multiplex PCR assay. TCRdb mirrors the immuneACCESS table, restricted to in-frame sequences. Some clones are absent from its copies; in checked studies, under half trace to an unresolved V gene, and the reason for the others is unknown. Counted in this sample were under 200,000 clones; approximately 93% of them appeared once. The top ten clonotypes cover about 8.5% of the sample. With respect to this clone: The clone's antigen remains unknown. Per-nucleotide qualities are absent, and no much larger clonotype sits a single base away.

In the germline V gene (reference sequence), CDR1 corresponds to MNHNY and CDR2 to SVGAGI. Trimming removed 6 bases from V and 8 bases from J, leaving 22 bases between the germline ends. The CDR3 runs 15 residues from the cysteine to the phenylalanine. Of all the DNA, just the CDR3 is kept, 45 bases in frame from base 1. Recombination connected TRBV6-6 to TRBJ1-1; TRBD1 is possibly the D segment (6 matching bases). This clonotype originated in a woman aged 40 to 50 in good health. What was sequenced was blood. The bases are TGTGCCAGCAGCTACGACGGACAGACGAGAACCGAAGCTTTCTTT. It codes for CASSYDGQTRTEAFF.